Sequencing of this T cell receptor beta chain was carried out in a study of early T cells in non-severe SARS-CoV-2 infection. Looked up from germline, CDR1 is SGHDN and CDR2 is FVKESK. Between the trimmed V and J ends, which lost 5 bases and 2 bases, there was a span of 14 bases. This CDR3 has 15 residues. Unique molecular identifiers were affixed to single, distinct cDNA molecules. TCRdb re-analysed the 5' RACE reads in MiXCR, keeping a single row per CDR3 protein. The sample includes more than 90,000 distinct CDR3 sequences, roughly 13% of them seen just once. This chain uses TRBV14 with TRBJ2-3; D remains ambiguous. Sequenced material: whole blood. This TCR was sampled from an adult who was a healthcare worker with PCR-confirmed SARS-CoV-2 infection or an uninfected control (not recorded which). CDR3 sequence (DNA): TGTGCCAGCAGCTCGACAAGAAAGCACACAGATACGCAGTATTTT. It is translated as CASSSTRKHTDTQYF.